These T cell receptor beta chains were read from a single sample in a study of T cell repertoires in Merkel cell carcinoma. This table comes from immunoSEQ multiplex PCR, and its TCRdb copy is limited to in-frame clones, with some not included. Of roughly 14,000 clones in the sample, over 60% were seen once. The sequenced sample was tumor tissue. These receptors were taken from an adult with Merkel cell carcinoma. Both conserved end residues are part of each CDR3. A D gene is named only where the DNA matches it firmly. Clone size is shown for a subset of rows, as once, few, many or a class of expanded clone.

cdr3_aa: CASSERGTVFVTGYNEQFF
cdr3_nt: TGTGCCAGCAGTGAAAGGGGGACAGTCTTCGTTACGGGATACAATGAGCAGTTCTTC
j_call: TRBJ2-1
clone_size: .
v_call: TRBV6-1
d_call: TRBD1

cdr3_aa: CASSQEVGQDSFSGANVLTF
cdr3_nt: TGTGCCAGCAGCCAAGAGGTGGGACAGGACAGTTTCTCTGGGGCCAACGTCCTGACTTTC
j_call: TRBJ2-6
clone_size: .
v_call: TRBV3-1/TRBV3-2
d_call: TRBD1

cdr3_aa: CASSQGLAEDTQYF
cdr3_nt: TGCGCCAGCAGCCAAGGGCTAGCGGAAGATACGCAGTATTTT
j_call: TRBJ2-3
clone_size: .
v_call: TRBV4-1
d_call: TRBD2

cdr3_aa: CASRGVNTEAFF
cdr3_nt: TGTGCCAGCAGGGGGGTGAACACTGAAGCTTTCTTT
j_call: TRBJ1-1
clone_size: .
v_call: TRBV11-1
d_call: .

cdr3_aa: CASSLAGGKNTEAFF
cdr3_nt: TGCGCCAGCAGCTTGGCGGGGGGTAAGAACACTGAAGCTTTCTTT
j_call: TRBJ1-1
clone_size: once
v_call: TRBV5-1
d_call: .

cdr3_aa: CASSTLGQGDYQPQHF
cdr3_nt: TGTGCCAGCAGCACTCTGGGACAGGGGGATTATCAGCCCCAGCATTTT
j_call: TRBJ1-5
clone_size: .
v_call: TRBV5-6
d_call: TRBD1

cdr3_aa: CSAHRGNTLQETQYF
cdr3_nt: TGCAGCGCCCACAGGGGGAACACCCTCCAAGAGACCCAGTACTTC
j_call: TRBJ2-5
clone_size: once
v_call: TRBV29-1
d_call: TRBD1

cdr3_aa: CASSHRSGQDENIQYF
cdr3_nt: TGTGCCAGCAGCCACAGGAGCGGGCAGGATGAAAACATTCAGTACTTC
j_call: TRBJ2-4
clone_size: few
v_call: TRBV7-9
d_call: .

cdr3_aa: CASSPQGAYTEAFF
cdr3_nt: TGTGCCAGCAGCCCACAGGGGGCGTACACTGAAGCTTTCTTT
j_call: TRBJ1-1
clone_size: .
v_call: TRBV2
d_call: TRBD1

cdr3_aa: CASSYQISTGTSGYNEQFF
cdr3_nt: TGTGCCAGCAGTTACCAAATAAGTACCGGGACTAGCGGTTACAATGAGCAGTTCTTC
j_call: TRBJ2-1
clone_size: once
v_call: TRBV6-2/TRBV6-3
d_call: TRBD2

cdr3_aa: CASSSHGTEAFF
cdr3_nt: TGTGCCAGCAGTTCACATGGGACTGAAGCTTTCTTT
j_call: TRBJ1-1
clone_size: .
v_call: TRBV2
d_call: .

cdr3_aa: CASSRGDREFYGYTF
cdr3_nt: TGTGCCAGCAGCAGAGGGGACCGAGAGTTTTATGGCTACACCTTC
j_call: TRBJ1-2
clone_size: .
v_call: TRBV7-2
d_call: .

cdr3_aa: CASSWAGPTNEKLFF
cdr3_nt: TGTGCCAGCAGCTGGGCAGGACCTACTAATGAAAAACTGTTTTTT
j_call: TRBJ1-4
clone_size: .
v_call: TRBV5-6
d_call: .

cdr3_aa: CASSNGQGAAFF
cdr3_nt: TGTGCCAGCAGTAACGGACAGGGCGCCGCTTTCTTT
j_call: TRBJ1-1
clone_size: .
v_call: TRBV6-5
d_call: TRBD1

cdr3_aa: CASSLEGRDFIQYF
cdr3_nt: TGTGCCAGCAGCCTTGAGGGGCGAGATTTCATTCAGTACTTC
j_call: TRBJ2-4
clone_size: .
v_call: TRBV7-9
d_call: .

cdr3_aa: CASSSPLTLDRLSTYEQYF
cdr3_nt: TGTGCCAGCAGTTCACCCCTCACATTGGACAGGCTGTCTACTTACGAGCAGTACTTC
j_call: TRBJ2-7
clone_size: .
v_call: TRBV6-2/TRBV6-3
d_call: TRBD1

cdr3_aa: CSVGLESGGTQYF
cdr3_nt: TGCAGCGTTGGTCTAGAAAGTGGTGGGACCCAGTACTTC
j_call: TRBJ2-5
clone_size: .
v_call: TRBV29-1
d_call: .

cdr3_aa: CASSLAEGAWNEQFF
cdr3_nt: TGTGCCAGCAGCTTAGCCGAGGGGGCGTGGAATGAGCAGTTCTTC
j_call: TRBJ2-1
clone_size: .
v_call: TRBV7-7
d_call: TRBD1

cdr3_aa: CASSLEGDTQYF
cdr3_nt: TGTGCCAGCAGCTTAGAAGGGGATACGCAGTATTTT
j_call: TRBJ2-3
clone_size: .
v_call: TRBV7-9
d_call: .

cdr3_aa: CASSPYGTSGTRTDTQYF
cdr3_nt: TGTGCCAGCAGCCCATATGGGACTAGCGGGACCCGCACAGATACGCAGTATTTT
j_call: TRBJ2-3
clone_size: .
v_call: TRBV7-3
d_call: TRBD2

cdr3_aa: CASGQNNEKLFF
cdr3_nt: TGTGCTAGTGGGCAGAATAATGAAAAACTGTTTTTT
j_call: TRBJ1-4
clone_size: .
v_call: TRBV12-5
d_call: .

cdr3_aa: CASSADQGDEQYF
cdr3_nt: TGTGCCAGCTCAGCGGATCAGGGGGACGAGCAGTACTTC
j_call: TRBJ2-7
clone_size: .
v_call: TRBV18
d_call: TRBD1

cdr3_aa: CASIRGGSPLETQYF
cdr3_nt: TGTGCCAGCATCAGGGGGGGCTCCCCCCTAGAGACCCAGTACTTC
j_call: TRBJ2-5
clone_size: .
v_call: TRBV7-3
d_call: .

cdr3_aa: CASSLTWQGGTEAFF
cdr3_nt: TGTGCCAGCAGCTTAACGTGGCAGGGCGGGACTGAAGCTTTCTTT
j_call: TRBJ1-1
clone_size: .
v_call: TRBV7-2
d_call: .

cdr3_aa: CASRRTVNQPQHF
cdr3_nt: TGCGCCAGCAGACGGACAGTCAATCAGCCCCAGCATTTT
j_call: TRBJ1-5
clone_size: .
v_call: TRBV5-1
d_call: .

cdr3_aa: CASSLEEGASEKLFF
cdr3_nt: TGCGCCAGCAGCTTGGAGGAGGGGGCTAGTGAAAAACTGTTTTTT
j_call: TRBJ1-4
clone_size: .
v_call: TRBV5-1
d_call: TRBD1

cdr3_aa: CASSPRGTSAAYEQYF
cdr3_nt: TGTGCCAGCAGCCCGCGGGGGACTAGCGCTGCCTACGAGCAGTACTTC
j_call: TRBJ2-7
clone_size: .
v_call: TRBV3-1/TRBV3-2
d_call: TRBD2

cdr3_aa: CASSLGGTLRGEKLFF
cdr3_nt: TGTGCCAGCAGCTTAGGGGGGACTCTCCGAGGTGAAAAACTGTTTTTT
j_call: TRBJ1-4
clone_size: once
v_call: TRBV7-2
d_call: .

cdr3_aa: CASSLRSSNEQYF
cdr3_nt: TGTGCCAGTTCGTTAAGGTCTAGCAACGAGCAGTACTTC
j_call: TRBJ2-7
clone_size: .
v_call: TRBV12-3/TRBV12-4
d_call: .

cdr3_aa: CASSSRTGGEETQYF
cdr3_nt: TGTGCCAGCAGCTCAAGGACAGGGGGCGAAGAGACCCAGTACTTC
j_call: TRBJ2-5
clone_size: .
v_call: TRBV7-9
d_call: TRBD1

cdr3_aa: CASSSSGNSNTEAFF
cdr3_nt: TGTGCCAGCAGTTCTTCCGGGAATTCGAACACTGAAGCTTTCTTT
j_call: TRBJ1-1
clone_size: .
v_call: TRBV28
d_call: .

cdr3_aa: CASSPTGPWSYTF
cdr3_nt: TGTGCCAGCAGTCCGACAGGGCCTTGGAGCTACACCTTC
j_call: TRBJ1-2
clone_size: .
v_call: TRBV12-3/TRBV12-4
d_call: TRBD1

cdr3_aa: CASSPQGHRSYNEQFF
cdr3_nt: TGTGCCAGCAGCCCCCAGGGACACCGCTCCTACAATGAGCAGTTCTTC
j_call: TRBJ2-1
clone_size: .
v_call: TRBV9
d_call: .

cdr3_aa: CASSQEVRIQETQYF
cdr3_nt: TGCGCCAGCAGCCAAGAGGTCCGGATCCAAGAGACCCAGTACTTC
j_call: TRBJ2-5
clone_size: .
v_call: TRBV4-1
d_call: .

cdr3_aa: CASSWGSGKETQYF
cdr3_nt: TGTGCCAGCAGTTGGGGGTCTGGGAAAGAGACCCAGTACTTC
j_call: TRBJ2-5
clone_size: .
v_call: TRBV27
d_call: .

cdr3_aa: CASSWTGGGDTQYF
cdr3_nt: TGTGCCAGCAGCTGGACAGGGGGAGGGGATACGCAGTATTTT
j_call: TRBJ2-3
clone_size: few
v_call: TRBV7-2
d_call: TRBD1

cdr3_aa: CASNPGGREQYF
cdr3_nt: TGTGCCAGCAACCCAGGGGGGAGGGAGCAGTACTTC
j_call: TRBJ2-7
clone_size: .
v_call: TRBV2
d_call: .

cdr3_aa: CASSLTGTATGELFF
cdr3_nt: TGTGCCAGCAGCTTAACTGGGACCGCCACCGGGGAGCTGTTTTTT
j_call: TRBJ2-2
clone_size: .
v_call: TRBV7-9
d_call: .

cdr3_aa: CASSPGTDQNQPQHF
cdr3_nt: TGTGCCAGCAGTCCCGGGACAGACCAAAATCAGCCCCAGCATTTT
j_call: TRBJ1-5
clone_size: .
v_call: TRBV6-5
d_call: TRBD1

cdr3_aa: CASSLGESEQYF
cdr3_nt: TGTGCCAGCAGCTTAGGCGAGAGCGAGCAGTACTTC
j_call: TRBJ2-7
clone_size: .
v_call: TRBV7-9
d_call: .

cdr3_aa: CASSHGGLSEAFF
cdr3_nt: TGTGCCAGCAGTCACGGTGGCCTCAGTGAAGCTTTCTTT
j_call: TRBJ1-1
clone_size: .
v_call: TRBV6-2/TRBV6-3
d_call: .

cdr3_aa: CASSQMSGVSNYGYTF
cdr3_nt: TGTGCCAGCAGCCAAATGTCGGGGGTTTCTAACTATGGCTACACCTTC
j_call: TRBJ1-2
clone_size: .
v_call: TRBV14
d_call: .